The 21 T cell receptor beta chains listed next were all sequenced from one sample in a study of blood T cell repertoires in COVID-19. Assay used: immunoSEQ multiplex PCR; TCRdb lists only in-frame clones, some missing. The table includes under 75,000 clones, under 90% detected once. The sample comprised peripheral blood. The origin of the receptors is a woman older than 75 with active or convalescent COVID-19.

The rearrangement links TRBV7-3 to TRBJ2-1; D call uncertain. CDR3 length: 12 residues. Germline CDR1 is SGHTA and CDR2 is FQGTGA. Trimming stripped 2 bases from V and 7 bases from J, with 6 bases between. The CDR3 DNA sequence: TGTGCCAGCAGCTTATCGGGTAATGAGCAGTTCTTC. Its protein product is CASSLSGNEQFF.

The chain carries TRBV7-2 and TRBJ2-1, with D perhaps matching TRBD2 (6 bases). The CDR3 length is 15 residues. Germline V gives CDR1 SGHTA, CDR2 FQGNSA. V lost 2 bases to trimming and J lost 5 bases, with 13 bases between them. The CDR3 reads CASSLHPSVHNEQFF. Here the CDR3 DNA reads TGTGCCAGCAGCTTACACCCTAGCGTCCACAATGAGCAGTTCTTC.

The chain joins TRBV4-3 to TRBJ2-1, with TRBD2 matching over 9 bases. This CDR3 region has 15 residues. The germline CDR1 and CDR2 sequences are LGHNA and YSLEER. V was pared by 2 bases and J by 3 bases, with 2 bases of the junction left unmatched. The CDR3 spells CASSQRLADYNEQFF. CDR3 sequence (DNA): TGCGCCAGCAGCCAACGACTAGCGGACTACAATGAGCAGTTCTTC.

This chain uses TRBV6-2 or TRBV6-3 with TRBJ1-1, with D possibly being TRBD1 (6 bases). This CDR3 spans 13 amino acids. V was clipped by 6 bases and J by 7 bases, with 15 bases between them. Germline V gene lookup returns CDR1 MNHEY and CDR2 SVGEGT. The CDR3 reads CASSRGGLGEAFF. CDR3 coding DNA: TGTGCCAGCAGCCGAGGGGGTTTGGGTGAAGCTTTCTTT.

J is TRBJ1-2 and V is TRBV24-1, with 7 bases identical to TRBD1. With 6 bases clipped from V and 6 bases from J, the junction kept 6 bases outside the gene matches. Per germline, CDR1 KGHDR and CDR2 SFDVKD. The CDR3 spans 13 residues. The CDR3 bases are TGTGCCACCAGTTGGACAGGCGAAGATGGCTACACCTTC. This translates into CATSWTGEDGYTF.

This clone was seen more than once but under ten times. The rearrangement uses TRBV6-2 or TRBV6-3 and TRBJ1-5; 8 bases fit TRBD1. The V segment lost 0 bases and the J segment 7 bases; nucleotides outside the gene matches: 2. CDR3 size: 14 residues. Germline values: CDR1 MNHEY, CDR2 SVGEGT. The CDR3 DNA reads TGTGCCAGCAGTTACTCACAGGGGGGGCAGCCCCAGCATTTT. Amino acid sequence: CASSYSQGGQPQHF.

This chain connects TRBV4-3 to TRBJ2-7, with 9 positions matching TRBD2. Per germline, CDR1 LGHNA and CDR2 YSLEER. This CDR3 is 15 amino acids long. V dropped 2 bases and J dropped 2; count of bases not matched to a gene: 4. DNA of the CDR3: TGCGCCAGCAGCCAAACTAGCGGGCGAACCTACGAGCAGTACTTC. Translation: CASSQTSGRTYEQYF.

As for this clone: The sample holds other DNA sequences that translate to the same CDR3. The V gene is TRBV5-1, the J gene TRBJ2-7; TRBD2 aligns across 11 bases. The length of the CDR3 is 14 residues. V gave up 2 bases and J gave up 3 bases; unmatched junction bases: 1. The germline CDR1 and CDR2 sequences are SGHRS and YFSETQ. CDR3 nucleotide sequence: TGCGCCAGCAGCTTAGGGACTAGCGGCTACGAGCAGTACTTC. Amino acid sequence: CASSLGTSGYEQYF.

The chain joins TRBV2 to TRBJ2-7, with TRBD1 matching 8 bases. Per the germline V gene, CDR1 is SNHLY and CDR2 is FYNNEI. This CDR3 has 16 residues. V dropped 3 bases and J dropped 2; count of bases not matched to a gene: 9. CDR3 DNA: TGTGCCAGCAGTGAGCGACCGACAGGGGATCCCTACGAGCAGTACTTC. Its protein is CASSERPTGDPYEQYF.

V gene TRBV5-1 combines with J gene TRBJ2-3; 7 bases are shared with TRBD1. CDR3 length equals 14 residues. Germline V gives CDR1 SGHRS, CDR2 YFSETQ. V trimming: 0 bases; J trimming: 5 bases; junction bases outside the gene matches: 3. The DNA of the CDR3 is TGCGCCAGCAGCTTGGACAGGGGACAAGATACGCAGTATTTT. Residues: CASSLDRGQDTQYF.

The genes are TRBV6-2 or TRBV6-3 and TRBJ1-6; 7 bases align to TRBD1. Unmatched junction bases numbered 7, after V lost 5 bases and J lost 0 bases. Per germline, CDR1 MNHEY and CDR2 SVGEGT. This CDR3 has 17 residues. As DNA, the CDR3 is TGTGCCAGCAGTCAGGGGGGCCTTAGCTCCTATAATTCACCCCTCCACTTT. This translates into CASSQGGLSSYNSPLHF.

The chain is built from TRBV7-2 and TRBJ2-5, with TRBD1 matching 7 bases. This CDR3 has 14 residues. V was pared by 1 base and J by 1 base, with 0 bases of the junction left unmatched. Germline loops: CDR1 SGHTA, CDR2 FQGNSA. CDR3 loop: CASSLGQGQETQYF. The CDR3 DNA is TGTGCCAGCAGCTTAGGACAGGGCCAAGAGACCCAGTACTTC.

The chain is built from TRBV3-1 (or the pseudogene TRBV3-2) and TRBJ1-1; 7 positions match TRBD1. This CDR3 is 15 amino acids long. Germline V lookup: CDR1 LGHDT, CDR2 YNNKEL (reference sequence). Trimming removed 3 bases from V and 1 base from J; junction bases left unmatched: 5. The CDR3, as DNA: TGTGCCAGCAGCCACAGACAGGGCCGGAACACTGAAGCTTTCTTT. Protein sequence: CASSHRQGRNTEAFF.

This clone was seen more than once but under ten times. V and J are TRBV27 and TRBJ2-7, with D tentatively TRBD2 (5 bases). Trimming left V 3 bases short and J 4 bases short, with 13 bases between. CDR1 and CDR2 from the germline V gene are MNHEY and SMNVEV (reference sequence). The CDR3 consists of 14 residues. The CDR3 protein is CASSFDGLEYEQYF. For the CDR3, the DNA is TGTGCCAGCAGTTTCGACGGACTTGAATACGAGCAGTACTTC.

This clone was observed once. The V gene is TRBV4-3, the J gene TRBJ1-1, with 7 nucleotides matching TRBD1. CDR1 and CDR2 (germline): LGHNA, YSLEER. The CDR3 has 15 residues. The trim removed 4 bases at V and 3 bases at J, leaving 8 bases unmatched. CDR3: CASSPQTGVHTEAFF. As DNA, the CDR3 is TGCGCCAGCAGCCCCCAAACAGGGGTTCACACTGAAGCTTTCTTT.

This chain links TRBV7-3 with TRBJ2-2; 7 nucleotides align to TRBD2. Germline lookup yields CDR1 SGHTA and CDR2 FQGTGA. The CDR3 is 17 amino acids. V lost 2 bases to trimming and J lost 6 bases; unmatched junction nucleotides: 12. Here the CDR3 reads CASSLQAGWAQAGELFF. For the CDR3, the DNA is TGTGCCAGCAGCTTACAAGCGGGGTGGGCTCAGGCCGGGGAGCTGTTTTTT.

The V call is TRBV10-2, the J call TRBJ2-7; 12 bases map to TRBD2. V dropped 6 bases and J dropped 0; count of bases not matched to a gene: 9. Germline CDR1 is WSHSY and CDR2 is SAAADI. The CDR3 extends over 17 amino acids. The CDR3 region has the DNA TGCGCCAGCAGCCTGACTAGCGGGGGAGCAAGCTCCTACGAGCAGTACTTC. This sequence encodes CASSLTSGGASSYEQYF.

This chain links TRBV5-1 with TRBJ2-5, with 9 bases lining up with TRBD1. The CDR3 is made up of 18 amino acids. Trimming cost V 4 bases and J 4 bases; bases outside gene matches: 17. The germline V gene encodes CDR1 SGHRS and CDR2 YFSETQ. The CDR3 protein is CASSPFQSGQGGGETQYF. CDR3 DNA: TGCGCCAGCAGCCCTTTCCAATCGGGACAGGGAGGGGGAGAGACCCAGTACTTC.

This clone turned up a few times. The chain couples TRBV5-1 to TRBJ2-1; D may be TRBD1 (6 bases). CDR1 and CDR2 (germline): SGHRS, YFSETQ. Trimming took 4 bases from V and 10 from J, leaving 21 bases between them. The CDR3 extends over 15 amino acids. CDR3 coding DNA: TGCGCCAGCAGCCCGCGGACAGAGGGGCCAGGAGAGCAGTTCTTC. Protein product: CASSPRTEGPGEQFF.

This clone was seen a handful of times. This chain links TRBV6-2 or TRBV6-3 with TRBJ1-2; a possible D gene is TRBD1 (5 bases). Trimming took off 5 bases at V and 3 bases at J, with 10 bases between the two ends. The length of the CDR3 is 13 residues. CDR1 MNHEY and CDR2 SVGEGT come from the germline V gene. The CDR3: CASSPTEDYGYTF. CDR3 sequence (DNA): TGTGCCAGCAGTCCGACAGAGGACTATGGCTACACCTTC.

This clone has a handful of counts. The gene calls are TRBV1 and TRBJ2-7; the tabulated D call, TRBD1, remains unverified against the DNA. TRBV1 is recorded as a pseudogene. This CDR3 spans 17 amino acids. CDR3 nucleotides: TGCACCAGCAGCCAGGGGCCTTCACAGGAAAACTCCTACGAGCAGTACTTC. It yields the protein CTSSQGPSQENSYEQYF.